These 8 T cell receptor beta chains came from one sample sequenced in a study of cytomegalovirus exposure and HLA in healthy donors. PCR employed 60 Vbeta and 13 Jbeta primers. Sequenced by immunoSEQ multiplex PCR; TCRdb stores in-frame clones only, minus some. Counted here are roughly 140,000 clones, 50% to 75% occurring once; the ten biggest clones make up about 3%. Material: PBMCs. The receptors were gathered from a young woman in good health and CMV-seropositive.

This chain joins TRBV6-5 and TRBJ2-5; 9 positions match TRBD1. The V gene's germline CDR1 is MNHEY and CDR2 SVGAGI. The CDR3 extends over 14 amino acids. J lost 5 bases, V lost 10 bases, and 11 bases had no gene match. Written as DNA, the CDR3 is TGTGCCACCCAACAGGGGGCGTCGGGGGAGACCCAGTACTTC. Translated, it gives CATQQGASGETQYF.

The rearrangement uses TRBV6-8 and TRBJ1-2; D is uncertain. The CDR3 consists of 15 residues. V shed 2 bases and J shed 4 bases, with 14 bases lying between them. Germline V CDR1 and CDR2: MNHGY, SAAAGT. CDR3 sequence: CASSYGEGGLYGYTF. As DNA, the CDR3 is TGTGCCAGCAGTTACGGGGAGGGAGGCCTCTATGGCTACACCTTC.

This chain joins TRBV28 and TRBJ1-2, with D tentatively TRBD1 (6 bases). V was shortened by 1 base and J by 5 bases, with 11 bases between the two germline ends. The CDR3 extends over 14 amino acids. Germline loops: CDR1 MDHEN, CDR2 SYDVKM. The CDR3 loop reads CASSLLGGGYGYTF. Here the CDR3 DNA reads TGTGCCAGCAGTTTATTAGGGGGGGGGTATGGCTACACCTTC.

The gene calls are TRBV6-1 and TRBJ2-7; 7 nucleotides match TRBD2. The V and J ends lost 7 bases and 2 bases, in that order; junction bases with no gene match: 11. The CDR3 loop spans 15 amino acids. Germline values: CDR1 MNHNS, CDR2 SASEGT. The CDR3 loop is CASNPGRELTYEQYF. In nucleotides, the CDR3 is TGTGCCAGCAACCCCGGGCGGGAGCTGACCTACGAGCAGTACTTC.

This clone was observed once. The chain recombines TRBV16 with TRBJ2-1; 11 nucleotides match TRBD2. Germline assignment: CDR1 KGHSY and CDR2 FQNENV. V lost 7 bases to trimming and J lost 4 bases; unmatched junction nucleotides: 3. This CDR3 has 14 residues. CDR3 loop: CASMTSGTYNEQFF. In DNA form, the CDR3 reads TGTGCCAGCATGACTAGCGGGACATACAATGAGCAGTTCTTC.

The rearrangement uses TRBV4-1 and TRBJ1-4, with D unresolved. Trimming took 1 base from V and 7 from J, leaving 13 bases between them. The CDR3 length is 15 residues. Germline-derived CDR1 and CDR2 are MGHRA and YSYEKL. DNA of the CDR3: TGCGCCAGCAGCCAAGTAGGACTTATGGGTGAAAAACTGTTTTTT. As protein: CASSQVGLMGEKLFF.

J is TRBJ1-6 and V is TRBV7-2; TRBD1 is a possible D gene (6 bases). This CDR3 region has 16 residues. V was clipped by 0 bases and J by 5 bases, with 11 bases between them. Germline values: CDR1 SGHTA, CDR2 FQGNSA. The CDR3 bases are TGTGCCAGCAGCTTAGCGGGGGCTCTTAATAATTCACCCCTCCACTTT. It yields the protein CASSLAGALNNSPLHF. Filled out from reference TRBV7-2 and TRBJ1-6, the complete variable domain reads GAGVSQSPSNKVTEKGKDVELRCDPISGHTALYWYRQSLGQGLEFLIYFQGNSAPDKSGLPSDRFSAERTGGSVSTLTIQRTQQEDSAVYLCASSLAGALNNSPLHFGNGTRLTVT.

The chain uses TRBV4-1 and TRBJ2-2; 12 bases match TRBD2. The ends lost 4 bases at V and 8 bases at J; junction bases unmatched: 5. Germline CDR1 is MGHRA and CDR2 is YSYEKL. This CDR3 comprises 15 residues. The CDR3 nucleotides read TGCGCCAGCAGCCTCCTAGCGGGGGGGCCAGGGGAGCTGTTTTTT. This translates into CASSLLAGGPGELFF.